The 21 T cell receptor beta chains reported below all come from one sample, sequenced in a study of shared clonotypes between healthy human individuals. Using immunoSEQ multiplex PCR, the repertoire was profiled, and TCRdb retains in-frame clones only, with some absent. Here the sample spans about 2.5 million clones, 85% to 95% being singletons. The specimen sequenced was naive CD4+ T cells from PBMCs. Subset in this sample: CD45RA+ positively selected. The receptor set was obtained from a man aged 18 to 35 in good health. Some clones in this sample may be carry-over from other donors' samples.

The gene calls are TRBV5-5 and TRBJ1-4; no clear D gene. The CDR3 covers 14 residues. The V gene lost 3 bases and the J gene lost 8 bases, with 14 bases spanning the gap. Germline V gene sequence: CDR1 SGHKS, CDR2 YYEKEE (reference sequence). CDR3 DNA sequence: TGTGCCAGCAGCTCGAACTCCAGAGTGGAAAAACTGTTTTTT. Its translation is CASSSNSRVEKLFF.

This chain uses TRBV27 with TRBJ2-7; D perhaps matches TRBD2 (6 bases). Germline assignment: CDR1 MNHEY and CDR2 SMNVEV (reference sequence). The CDR3 has 14 residues. Deletions cut 4 bases from V and 2 bases from J, with 12 bases between. The CDR3 region is CASSSLAVAYEQYF. The CDR3 region has the DNA TGTGCCAGCAGTTCCTTAGCGGTGGCCTACGAGCAGTACTTC.

The gene calls are TRBV6-5 and TRBJ2-3; the D gene is possibly TRBD2 (5 bases). V was cut by 8 bases and J by 3 bases, with 12 bases left in between. Germline V gives CDR1 MNHEY, CDR2 SVGAGI. The CDR3 runs 13 residues. CDR3 DNA: TGTGCCAGCGGTTCCCGGGGAACAGATACGCAGTATTTT. Its protein product is CASGSRGTDTQYF.

The gene calls are TRBV7-9 and TRBJ2-7; D is unclear. The germline gives CDR1 SEHNR, CDR2 FQNEAQ (reference sequence). This CDR3 has 17 residues. Trimming took off 4 bases at V and 5 bases at J, with 24 bases between the two ends. The DNA of the CDR3 is TGTGCCAGCAGCTCCTCCCGAGTCCTGACGTTACGTCACGAGCAGTACTTC. Its protein is CASSSSRVLTLRHEQYF.

The chain links TRBV27 to TRBJ2-3; TRBD1 is a possible D gene (5 bases). The germline V gene encodes CDR1 MNHEY and CDR2 SMNVEV (reference sequence). This CDR3 is 15 amino acids long. V was shortened by 6 bases and J by 4 bases, with 17 bases between the two germline ends. CDR3 coding DNA: TGTGCCAGCAGAAGGACATCCTGGGGCCCAGATACGCAGTATTTT. Protein sequence: CASRRTSWGPDTQYF.

The chain recombines TRBV15 with TRBJ2-5; 7 bases match TRBD1. This CDR3 has 14 amino acids. Per germline, CDR1 LNHNV and CDR2 YYDKDF (reference sequence). Trimming cost V 5 bases and J 5 bases; bases outside gene matches: 8. CDR3 residues: CATSRRQGEETQYF. CDR3 bases: TGTGCCACCAGCCGCCGACAGGGCGAGGAGACCCAGTACTTC.

The chain recombines TRBV7-8 with TRBJ1-4, with a possible D match to TRBD1 (5 bases). Trimming stripped 4 bases from V and 7 bases from J, with 22 bases between. Germline V lookup: CDR1 SGHVS, CDR2 FQNEAQ. The CDR3 is 17 amino acids. Written as DNA, the CDR3 is TGTGCCAGCAGCTCTCTACGGGGACCCAAGGCGGGTGAAAAACTGTTTTTT. As protein: CASSSLRGPKAGEKLFF.

The V call is TRBV19, the J call TRBJ1-4; 7 bases agree with TRBD1. Germline CDR1 LNHDA, CDR2 SQIVND (reference sequence). With V trimmed by 6 bases and J by 7 bases, 8 bases remained unmatched. There are 14 residues in the CDR3. Here the CDR3 reads CASRMTGTAEKLFF. The CDR3, as DNA: TGTGCCAGTAGGATGACAGGGACAGCTGAAAAACTGTTTTTT. Complete variable domain (other parts from reference TRBV19 and TRBJ1-4): DGGITQSPKYLFRKEGQNVTLSCEQNLNHDAMYWYRQDPGQGLRLIYYSQIVNDFQKGDIAEGYSVSREKKESFPLTVTSAQKNPTAFYLCASRMTGTAEKLFFGSGTQLSVL.

The J gene is TRBJ2-1, the V gene TRBV5-4; D might be TRBD1 (7 bases). Germline V gene sequence: CDR1 SGHNT, CDR2 YYREEE (reference sequence). This CDR3 region has 17 residues. Trimming pared 0 bases from V and 1 base from J, leaving 14 bases between. The CDR3: CASSLEPQGGSYNEQFF. For the CDR3, the DNA is TGTGCCAGCAGCTTGGAGCCCCAGGGGGGATCCTACAATGAGCAGTTCTTC.

The count of this clone is one. The chain couples TRBV5-4 to TRBJ2-5; 9 bases align to TRBD2. V shed 1 base and J 4 bases; nucleotides not matched to a gene: 20. This CDR3 is built from 20 residues. In germline, CDR1 is SGHNT, CDR2 YYREEE (reference sequence). CDR3 DNA sequence: TGTGCCAGCAGCTTGTCTCTGGGACCCGAGACTAGCGGAGCCGGAGAGACCCAGTACTTC. Translation: CASSLSLGPETSGAGETQYF.

The chain links TRBV28 to TRBJ2-1; weak D call: TRBD1 (6 bases). Trimming removed 2 bases at V and 2 bases at J, with 10 bases between. Germline V gene data show CDR1 as MDHEN and CDR2 as SYDVKM. The CDR3 totals 15 residues. This CDR3 reads CASSLGTGTYNEQFF. DNA for the CDR3: TGTGCCAGCAGTTTAGGCACAGGGACCTACAATGAGCAGTTCTTC. The whole variable domain, remainder taken from reference TRBV28 and TRBJ2-1, is DVKVTQSSRYLVKRTGEKVFLECVQDMDHENMFWYRQDPGLGLRLIYFSYDVKMKEKGDIPEGYSVSREKKERFSLILESASTNQTSMYLCASSLGTGTYNEQFFGPGTRLTVL.

This clone has just one count. This sequence joins TRBV5-1 and TRBJ1-3; the D gene is possibly TRBD1 (5 bases). The CDR3 length is 17 residues. The germline V and J ends were trimmed by 1 base and 0 bases, with 14 bases remaining between them. Germline values: CDR1 SGHRS, CDR2 YFSETQ. CDR3 DNA: TGCGCCAGCAGCTTGAGGGGCAGCCTTTCCTCTGGAAACACCATATATTTT. Residues: CASSLRGSLSSGNTIYF.

The rearrangement links TRBV6-4 to TRBJ2-3, with D possibly TRBD2 on 6 matching bases. The V end lost 0 bases, the J end lost 1 base, and 14 bases lay between the germline ends. Germline V gives CDR1 MRHNA, CDR2 SNTAGT. CDR3 length: 17 amino acids. In DNA, the CDR3 is TGTGCCAGCAGTGACTCAGCTAGCGCCTCTCGCACAGATACGCAGTATTTT. Its protein is CASSDSASASRTDTQYF.

The table lists this clone with a few counts. The rearrangement joins TRBV5-1 to TRBJ1-1, with unresolved D. V was shortened by 3 bases and J by 4 bases, with 13 bases between the two germline ends. Germline V gene lookup returns CDR1 SGHRS and CDR2 YFSETQ. The CDR3 extends over 14 amino acids. DNA for the CDR3: TGCGCCAGCAGCTCCACATTAGAAGGCACTGAAGCTTTCTTT. Translated, it gives CASSSTLEGTEAFF.

This clone appeared a few times. The CDR3 bases are TGTGCCAGCAGCGTAGGTTTAGGACCCCTCAACACCATATATTTT. The encoded protein is CASSVGLGPLNTIYF. The chain combines TRBV9 with TRBJ1-3; the D is unclear. The V end lost 0 bases, the J end lost 7 bases, and 14 bases lay between the germline ends. The CDR3 extends over 15 amino acids. Germline CDR1 and CDR2: SGDLS and YYNGEE.

Here the CDR3 reads CASSFRGNTEAFF. The CDR3, as DNA: TGTGCCAGCAGCTTCCGGGGGAACACTGAAGCTTTCTTT. The rearrangement uses TRBV11-2 and TRBJ1-1; D gene uncertain. The germline V gene encodes CDR1 SGHAT and CDR2 FQNNGV. V was trimmed by 3 bases and J by 1 base, leaving 6 bases between them. The CDR3 is made up of 13 amino acids.

A remark on this clone: This specimen includes other DNA sequences encoding the same CDR3. The rearrangement joins TRBV29-1 to TRBJ1-4, with 8 bases identical to TRBD1. Germline V gene sequence: CDR1 SQVTM, CDR2 ANQGSEA. The length of the CDR3 is 14 residues. With 4 bases clipped from V and 0 bases from J, the junction kept 1 base outside the gene matches. The CDR3 loop reads CSVADRATNEKLFF. The CDR3 nucleotides are TGCAGCGTTGCGGACAGGGCAACTAATGAAAAACTGTTTTTT.

The chain uses TRBV7-9 and TRBJ1-1, with D tentatively TRBD1 (6 bases). The CDR3 contains 16 residues. Germline V gene sequence: CDR1 SEHNR, CDR2 FQNEAQ (reference sequence). V was shortened by 5 bases and J by 0 bases, with 16 bases between the two germline ends. The CDR3 sequence is CASSTGQTQLNTEAFF. DNA of the CDR3: TGTGCCAGCAGCACCGGACAGACCCAACTGAACACTGAAGCTTTCTTT.

The chain joins TRBV30 to TRBJ2-2; no firm D call. The V end lost 2 bases, the J end lost 2 bases, and 15 bases lay between the germline ends. Germline V gives CDR1 GTSNPN, CDR2 SVGIG (reference sequence). CDR3 length equals 16 residues. The CDR3 nucleotides read TGTGCCTGGAGTCCAACACTCCGGGCCAACACCGGGGAGCTGTTTTTT. It encodes CAWSPTLRANTGELFF. Based on the CDR3 plus reference TRBV30 and TRBJ2-2, the full variable domain is SQTIHQWPATLVQPVGSPLSLECTVEGTSNPNLYWYRQAAGRGLQLLFYSVGIGQISSEVPQNLSASRPQDRQFILSSKKLLLSDSGFYLCAWSPTLRANTGELFFGEGSRLTVL.

This chain joins TRBV5-4 and TRBJ2-3, with 8 bases matching TRBD2. V lost 0 bases and J lost 4; bases outside the gene matches: 4. Per germline, CDR1 SGHNT and CDR2 YYREEE (reference sequence). The CDR3 is 15 amino acids. The DNA for the CDR3 is TGTGCCAGCAGCTTGGGAGGACTAGCCTCAGATACGCAGTATTTT. Translated: CASSLGGLASDTQYF.

The rearrangement uses TRBV19 and TRBJ1-2; the D is unclear. The V and J ends lost 6 bases and 2 bases respectively, with 10 bases between them. The CDR3 is 13 residues long. Germline CDR1 and CDR2: LNHDA and SQIVND (reference sequence). CDR3: CASSNTPNYGYTF. CDR3 bases: TGTGCCAGTAGCAATACACCAAACTATGGCTACACCTTC. Combining the CDR3 with reference TRBV19 and TRBJ1-2 gives the whole variable domain DGGITQSPKYLFRKEGQNVTLSCEQNLNHDAMYWYRQDPGQGLRLIYYSQIVNDFQKGDIAEGYSVSREKKESFPLTVTSAQKNPTAFYLCASSNTPNYGYTFGSGTRLTVV.